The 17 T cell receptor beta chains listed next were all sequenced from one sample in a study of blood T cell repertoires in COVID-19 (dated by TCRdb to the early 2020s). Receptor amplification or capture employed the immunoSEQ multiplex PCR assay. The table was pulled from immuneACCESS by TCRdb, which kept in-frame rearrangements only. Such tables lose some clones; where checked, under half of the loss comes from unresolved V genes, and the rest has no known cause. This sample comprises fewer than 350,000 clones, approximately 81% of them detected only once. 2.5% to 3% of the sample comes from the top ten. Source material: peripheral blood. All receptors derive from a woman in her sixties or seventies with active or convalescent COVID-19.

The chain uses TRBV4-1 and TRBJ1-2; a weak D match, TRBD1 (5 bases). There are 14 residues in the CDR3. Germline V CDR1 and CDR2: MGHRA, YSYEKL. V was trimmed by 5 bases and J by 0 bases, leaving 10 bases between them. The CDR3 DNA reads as TGCGCCAGCAGCGGCAGGGATACTAACTATGGCTACACCTTC. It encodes CASSGRDTNYGYTF.

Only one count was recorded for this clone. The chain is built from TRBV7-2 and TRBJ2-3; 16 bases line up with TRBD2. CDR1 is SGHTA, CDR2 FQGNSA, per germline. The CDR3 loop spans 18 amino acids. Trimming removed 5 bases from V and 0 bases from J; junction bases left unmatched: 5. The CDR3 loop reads CASSPGTSGGASTDTQYF. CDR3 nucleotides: TGTGCCAGCAGCCCGGGGACTAGCGGGGGGGCCAGCACAGATACGCAGTATTTT.

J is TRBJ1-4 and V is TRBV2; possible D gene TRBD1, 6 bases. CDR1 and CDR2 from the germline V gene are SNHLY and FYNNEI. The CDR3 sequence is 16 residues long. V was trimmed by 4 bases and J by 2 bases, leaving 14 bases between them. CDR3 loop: CASSGGSRGTNEKLFF. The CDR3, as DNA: TGTGCCAGCAGTGGAGGATCCAGGGGCACTAATGAAAAACTGTTTTTT.

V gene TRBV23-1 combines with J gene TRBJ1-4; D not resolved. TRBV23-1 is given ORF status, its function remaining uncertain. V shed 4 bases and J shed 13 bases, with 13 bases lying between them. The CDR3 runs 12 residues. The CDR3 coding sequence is TGCGCCAGCAGTCTCGCGGGTATCGGACTGTTTTTT. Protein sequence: CASSLAGIGLFF.

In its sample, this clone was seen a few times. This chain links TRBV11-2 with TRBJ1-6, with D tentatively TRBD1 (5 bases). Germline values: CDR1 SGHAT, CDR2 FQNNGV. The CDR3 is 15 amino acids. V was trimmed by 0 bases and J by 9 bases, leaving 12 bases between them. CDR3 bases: TGTGCCAGCAGCTTAGAATCGGGGGGGACTTCACCCCTCCACTTT. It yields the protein CASSLESGGTSPLHF. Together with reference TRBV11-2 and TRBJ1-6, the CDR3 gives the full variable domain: EAGVAQSPRYKIIEKRQSVAFWCNPISGHATLYWYQQILGQGPKLLIQFQNNGVVDDSQLPKDRFSAERLKGVDSTLKIQPAKLEDSAVYLCASSLESGGTSPLHFGNGTRLTVT.

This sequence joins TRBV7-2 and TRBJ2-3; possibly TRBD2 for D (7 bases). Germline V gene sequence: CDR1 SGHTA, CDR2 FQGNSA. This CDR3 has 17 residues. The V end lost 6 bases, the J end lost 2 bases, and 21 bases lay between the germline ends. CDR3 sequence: CASSQLGGGPLTDTQYF. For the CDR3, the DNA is TGTGCCAGCAGTCAATTAGGGGGGGGCCCACTCACAGATACGCAGTATTTT.

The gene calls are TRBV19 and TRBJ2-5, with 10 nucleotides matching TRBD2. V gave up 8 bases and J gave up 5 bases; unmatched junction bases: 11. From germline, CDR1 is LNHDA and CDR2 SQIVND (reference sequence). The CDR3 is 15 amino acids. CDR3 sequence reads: CASRRLAGDRETQYF. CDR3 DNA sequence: TGTGCCAGTCGCCGGCTAGCGGGGGACCGGGAGACCCAGTACTTC.

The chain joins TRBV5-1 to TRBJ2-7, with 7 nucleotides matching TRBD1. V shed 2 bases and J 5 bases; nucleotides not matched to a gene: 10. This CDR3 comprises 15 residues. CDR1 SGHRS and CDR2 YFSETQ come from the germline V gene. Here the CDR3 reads CASSFSGTASHEQYF. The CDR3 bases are TGCGCCAGCAGCTTCTCCGGGACAGCTAGCCACGAGCAGTACTTC.

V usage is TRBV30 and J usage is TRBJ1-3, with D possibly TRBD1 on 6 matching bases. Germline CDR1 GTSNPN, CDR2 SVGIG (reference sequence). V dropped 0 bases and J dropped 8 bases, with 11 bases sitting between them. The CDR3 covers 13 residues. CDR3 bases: TGTGCCTGGAGTGTACAGGGAACGGACACCATATATTTT. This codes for CAWSVQGTDTIYF.

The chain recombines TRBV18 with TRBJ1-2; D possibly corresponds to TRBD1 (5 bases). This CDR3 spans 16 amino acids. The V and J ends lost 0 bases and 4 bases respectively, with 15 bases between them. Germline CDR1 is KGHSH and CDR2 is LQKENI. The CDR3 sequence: CASSPPHRILGYGYTF. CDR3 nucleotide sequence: TGTGCCAGCTCACCACCACACAGGATTTTAGGCTATGGCTACACCTTC.

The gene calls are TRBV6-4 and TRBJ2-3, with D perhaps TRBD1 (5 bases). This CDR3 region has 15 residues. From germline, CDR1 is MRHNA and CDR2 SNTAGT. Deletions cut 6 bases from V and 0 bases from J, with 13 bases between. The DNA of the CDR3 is TGTGCCAGCAGCGTAGACAGTTCTAGCACAGATACGCAGTATTTT. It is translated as CASSVDSSSTDTQYF.

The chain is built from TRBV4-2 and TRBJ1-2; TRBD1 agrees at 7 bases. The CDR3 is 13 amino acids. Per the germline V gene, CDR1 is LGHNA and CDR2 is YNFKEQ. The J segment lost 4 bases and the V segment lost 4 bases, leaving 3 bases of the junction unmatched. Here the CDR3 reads CASSRQGSYGYTF. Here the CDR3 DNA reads TGTGCCAGCAGCCGACAGGGCTCCTATGGCTACACCTTC.

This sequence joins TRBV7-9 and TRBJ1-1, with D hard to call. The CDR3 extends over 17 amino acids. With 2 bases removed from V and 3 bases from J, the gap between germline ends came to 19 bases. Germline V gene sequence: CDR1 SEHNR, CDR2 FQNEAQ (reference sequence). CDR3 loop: CASSLTVQEAVDTEAFF. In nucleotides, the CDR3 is TGTGCCAGCAGCTTAACCGTCCAGGAGGCCGTGGACACTGAAGCTTTCTTT.

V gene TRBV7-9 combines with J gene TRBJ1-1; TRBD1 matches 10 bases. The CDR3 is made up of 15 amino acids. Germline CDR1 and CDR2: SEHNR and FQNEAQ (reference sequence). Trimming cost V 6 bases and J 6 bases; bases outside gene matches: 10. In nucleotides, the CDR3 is TGTGCCAGCAGGTTGACAGGGGGCGGAAGGGCTGAAGCTTTCTTT. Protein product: CASRLTGGGRAEAFF.

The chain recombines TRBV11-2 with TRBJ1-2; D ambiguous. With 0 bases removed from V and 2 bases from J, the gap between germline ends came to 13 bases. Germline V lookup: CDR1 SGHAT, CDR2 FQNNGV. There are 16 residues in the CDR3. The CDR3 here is CASSLDRRTGNYGYTF. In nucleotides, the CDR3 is TGTGCCAGCAGCTTAGATCGCCGGACGGGAAACTATGGCTACACCTTC.

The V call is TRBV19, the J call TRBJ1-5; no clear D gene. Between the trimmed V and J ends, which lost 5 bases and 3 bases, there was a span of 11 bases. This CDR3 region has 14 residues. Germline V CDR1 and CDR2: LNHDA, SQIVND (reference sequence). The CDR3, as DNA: TGTGCCAGTAGTCAGGAGGGTCACAATCAGCCCCAGCATTTT. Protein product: CASSQEGHNQPQHF. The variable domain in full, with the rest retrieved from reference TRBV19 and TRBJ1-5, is DGGITQSPKYLFRKEGQNVTLSCEQNLNHDAMYWYRQDPGQGLRLIYYSQIVNDFQKGDIAEGYSVSREKKESFPLTVTSAQKNPTAFYLCASSQEGHNQPQHFGDGTRLSIL.

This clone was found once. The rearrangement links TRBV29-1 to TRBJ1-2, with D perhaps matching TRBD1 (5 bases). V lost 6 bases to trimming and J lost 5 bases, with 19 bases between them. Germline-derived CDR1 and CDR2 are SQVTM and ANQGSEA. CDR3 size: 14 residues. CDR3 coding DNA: TGCAGCGTGGGGGGGAAGGCAGGGAATTATGGCTACACCTTC. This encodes CSVGGKAGNYGYTF.